The next 4 T cell receptor beta chains were all read from a single sample in a study of T cell responses to AZD1222 COVID-19 vaccine (TCRdb year 2021). Libraries were constructed by the immunoSEQ multiplex PCR assay. This immuneACCESS table, as held by TCRdb, lists in-frame sequences with V and J called but not all clones. Of the missing ones, under half trace to an unresolved V gene in checked studies; the others have no known cause. This sample has some 180,000 clones in its table, and 85% to 95% of those were observed once. The ten largest clones add up to more than 9% of the sample. The time point label on this specimen signifies: baseline before first vaccination. The sequencing here drew on peripheral blood, taken on day 0 of AZD1222 vaccination. The receptor source for this set is an adult in good health.

This chain uses TRBV6-2 or TRBV6-3 with TRBJ1-5, with D perhaps matching TRBD1 (5 bases). The V end was cut by 4 bases, the J end by 5 bases, with 12 bases between. The CDR3 is 14 amino acids. CDR1 and CDR2 from the germline V gene are MNHEY and SVGEGT. CDR3 sequence (DNA): TGTGCCAGCAGTTCTGGGGGAAGTTATCAGCCCCAGCATTTT. This encodes CASSSGGSYQPQHF.

V is TRBV29-1 and J is TRBJ1-5; D not resolved. The germline gives CDR1 SQVTM, CDR2 ANQGSEA. V gave up 4 bases and J gave up 0 bases, with 7 bases separating them. The CDR3 is 13 amino acids. Here the CDR3 reads CSVAGYSNQPQHF. CDR3 sequence (DNA): TGCAGCGTTGCGGGGTATAGCAATCAGCCCCAGCATTTT.

The gene calls are TRBV24-1 and TRBJ2-3; 12 nucleotides match TRBD2. V shed 3 bases, J shed 2 bases, and the junction held 11 bases outside the gene matches. The CDR3 sequence is 19 residues long. Germline CDR1 is KGHDR and CDR2 is SFDVKD. The CDR3 region has the DNA TGTGCCACCAGTGATATCGGTACTAGCGGGGGGTGGGACACAGATACGCAGTATTTT. Encoded protein: CATSDIGTSGGWDTDTQYF.

This rearrangement joins TRBV6-5 to TRBJ1-6, with no clear D. Germline CDR1 reads MNHEY; CDR2 reads SVGAGI. The ends were cut back, 0 bases at V and 9 bases at J, with 12 bases in the middle. CDR3 size: 15 residues. The CDR3 bases are TGTGCCAGCAGTTACTCGGGCCCGACGGGTTCACCCCTCCACTTT. This codes for CASSYSGPTGSPLHF.